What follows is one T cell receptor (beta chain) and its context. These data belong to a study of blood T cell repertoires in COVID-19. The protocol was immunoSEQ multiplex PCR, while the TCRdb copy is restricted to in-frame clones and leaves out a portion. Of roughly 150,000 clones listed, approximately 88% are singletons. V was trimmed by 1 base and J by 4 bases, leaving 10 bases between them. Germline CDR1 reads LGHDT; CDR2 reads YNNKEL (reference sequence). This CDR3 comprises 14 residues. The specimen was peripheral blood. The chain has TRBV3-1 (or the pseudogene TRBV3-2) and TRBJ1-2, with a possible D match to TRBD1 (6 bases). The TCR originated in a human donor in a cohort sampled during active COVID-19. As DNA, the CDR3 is TGTGCCAGCAGCCAAGCGGACAGTCTCTATGGCTACACCTTC. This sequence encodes CASSQADSLYGYTF.